This T cell receptor (beta chain) derives from a study of blood T cell repertoires in COVID-19. Study-wide context: Specimens from acute and convalescent COVID-19 originated in the United States, Italy and Spain. PBMCs, B-cell-depleted T cells, or T cells provided the cDNA or gDNA that made up the material.

Per the study methods: The assay estimated nucleated cells by amplifying reference gene primers. Libraries were prepared by immunoSEQ multiplex PCR; TCRdb keeps only in-frame clonotypes and omits some of them. V and J calls and clone size are those listed in that table; D and trimming were worked out from the DNA. The sample has about 260,000 clones, approximately 80% seen once. Germline CDR1 and CDR2: LGHNA and YSLEER. V shed 2 bases, J shed 0 bases, and the junction held 10 bases outside the gene matches. The CDR3 length is 20 residues. The specimen was peripheral blood. V is TRBV4-3 and J is TRBJ2-6, with 10 bases that match TRBD1. The sequence was collected from a woman of 80 years or more with acute or convalescent COVID-19. The CDR3 loop is CASSQQLTGGFVSGANVLTF. The CDR3 region has the DNA TGCGCCAGCAGCCAACAATTGACAGGGGGCTTTGTCTCTGGGGCCAACGTCCTGACTTTC.